The clone carrying this T cell receptor beta chain occurred a few times. Amplification of TCR beta CDR3 regions was performed using RNA transcripts as template. During a first-round RT-PCR of the TCR CDR3, the HTBI primer set was used. MiXCR was run by TCRdb on the multiplex PCR reads, yielding one entry per CDR3 protein. The sample includes 600,000 to 800,000 distinct CDR3 sequences, under 45% of them seen just once. Any patient presenting with uncontrolled infection, other autoimmune disease, pregnancy or lactation was left out. The sample originates from a study of T cells in Graves' hyperthyroidism and ophthalmopathy. Germline V lookup: CDR1 MNHEY, CDR2 SVGAGI. This CDR3 is 15 amino acids long. V shed 7 bases, J shed 5 bases, and the junction held 11 bases outside the gene matches.

Specimen: blood. The V and J genes are TRBV6-5 and TRBJ2-5; 9 bases align to TRBD1. The TCR comes from a woman aged 40 to 55 with Graves' hyperthyroidism. The CDR3 loop is CASTEGQGTLETQYF. The CDR3 nucleotides are TGTGCCAGCACCGAAGGACAGGGGACCTTGGAGACCCAGTACTTC.